These T cell receptor beta chains were read from a single sample in a study of blood T cell repertoires in COVID-19. TCRdb's copy holds only in-frame clones and misses some; the assay was immunoSEQ multiplex PCR. The sample carries 100,000 to 150,000 clones, less than 90% recorded once. Sequenced sample: peripheral blood. The receptors come from a man at least 80 years old with active or convalescent COVID-19. Both conserved end residues are part of each CDR3. The D gene is left open where the match is weak. Not all rows give a size; the values are once, few, many and, for expanded clones, a class.

TRBJ1-6	TRBV2	TRBD1	few	TGTGCCAGCAGAAGAGGGACAGGGGATAATTCACCCCTCCACTTT	CASRRGTGDNSPLHF
TRBJ2-7	TRBV6-4	TRBD2	.	TGTGCCAGCAAAGCCGGACTAGCGGGAGAATTCTCCTACGAGCAGTACTTC	CASKAGLAGEFSYEQYF
TRBJ2-7	TRBV5-4	.	.	TGTGCCAGCAGCCCTGGCTCTCCGGGGATCTACGAGCAGTACTTC	CASSPGSPGIYEQYF
TRBJ2-3	TRBV5-6	TRBD2	.	TGTGCCAGCAGCCCGGTGGGACTAGCGGGAGTGGGGTCAGATACGCAGTATTTT	CASSPVGLAGVGSDTQYF
TRBJ1-4	TRBV4-2	.	once	TGTGCCAGCAGCCAAGAATTGGCCAGAACTAATGAAAAACTGTTTTTT	CASSQELARTNEKLFF
TRBJ2-7	TRBV2	.	.	TGTGCCAGCAGTGGCCGGGAGCAGTACTTC	CASSGREQYF
TRBJ2-3	TRBV7-2	TRBD2	.	TGTGCCAGCAGCTTAGTAGCTAGCGGGAGGGCAACAGATACGCAGTATTTT	CASSLVASGRATDTQYF
TRBJ2-1	TRBV18	.	once	TGTGCCAGCTCAGTCGACACACCATCCTTCTACAATGAGCAGTTCTTC	CASSVDTPSFYNEQFF
TRBJ1-4	TRBV28	.	.	TGTGCCAGCAGTCTCCACACAACTAATGAAAAACTGTTTTTT	CASSLHTTNEKLFF
TRBJ1-4	TRBV5-4	.	.	TGTGCCAGCAGCAGTGGACGGGGTCTTAATGAAAAACTGTTTTTT	CASSSGRGLNEKLFF
TRBJ2-5	TRBV7-2	.	.	TGTGCCAGCAGCCCCCAAGAGGGGGGGCCACAAGAGACCCAGTACTTC	CASSPQEGGPQETQYF
TRBJ2-5	TRBV24-1	.	.	TGTGCCACCAGTGATTCGACAGGCCCTAGGAGAGAGACCCAGTACTTC	CATSDSTGPRRETQYF
TRBJ2-1	TRBV19	TRBD1	once	TGTGCCAGTAGTACAGGACAGGCTTTGAATGAGCAGTTCTTC	CASSTGQALNEQFF
TRBJ2-5	TRBV7-7	.	.	TGTGCCAGCAGCTTAGGTGGGCAGGGGTTGGAGACCCAGTACTTC	CASSLGGQGLETQYF
TRBJ1-4	TRBV7-2	.	.	TGTGCCAGCAGCTTAGTGGGGGGACTTGGGGAAAAACTGTTTTTT	CASSLVGGLGEKLFF
TRBJ1-2	TRBV5-1	.	once	TGCGCCAGCAGCTTGTCAGGGAACACAAACGGGGGCTACACCTTC	CASSLSGNTNGGYTF
TRBJ1-5	TRBV27	.	.	TGTGCCAGCAGTGTACAGTGGTTGGAGCCCCAGCATTTT	CASSVQWLEPQHF
TRBJ2-7	TRBV9	TRBD2	.	TGTGCCAGCAGCGTAGAAGCGGGAGGTGCCTACGAGCAGTACTTC	CASSVEAGGAYEQYF
TRBJ1-5	TRBV24-1	.	.	TGTGCCACCAGTGACGTAAATCAGCCCCAGCATTTT	CATSDVNQPQHF
TRBJ1-4	TRBV30	TRBD1	.	TGTGCCTGGAGGAAACCCACAGGGGGCCAAGAAAAACTGTTTTTT	CAWRKPTGGQEKLFF
TRBJ2-1	TRBV10-2	TRBD2	.	TGCGCCATCTCAAGCGGGATTGGGTACAATGAGCAGTTCTTC	CAISSGIGYNEQFF
TRBJ2-7	TRBV6-5	.	.	TGTGCCAGCAGTTCCCCCTCTCGGGCCTACGAGCAGTACTTC	CASSSPSRAYEQYF
TRBJ2-2	TRBV19	TRBD1	.	TGTGCCAGTAGCCGGACAGGGAAGCACGGGGAGCTGTTTTTT	CASSRTGKHGELFF
TRBJ1-1	TRBV18	.	.	TGTGCCAGCTCACCATCATCGACAGTGAACACTGAAGCTTTCTTT	CASSPSSTVNTEAFF
TRBJ2-2	TRBV7-6	TRBD2	.	TGTGCCAGCAGCTCCTTCGGCGCTAGCGGGGGGGCAGGCACCGGGGAGCTGTTTTTT	CASSSFGASGGAGTGELFF
TRBJ2-1	TRBV19	.	.	TGTGCCAGGGGGAAAACGAGGACTAAGTTCTTC	CARGKTRTKFF
TRBJ2-7	TRBV11-3	TRBD2	.	TGTGCCAGCAGCTTGACTAGCGGGAGCTACGAGCAGTACTTC	CASSLTSGSYEQYF
TRBJ2-3	TRBV28	.	.	TGTGCCAGCAAGGTCGGGCTAGCCTTGAATACGCAGTATTTT	CASKVGLALNTQYF
TRBJ2-1	TRBV2	TRBD2	.	TGTGCCAGCAGTGTACTAGCGGGGGTTGGCAATGAGCAGTTCTTC	CASSVLAGVGNEQFF
TRBJ1-4	TRBV18	.	.	TGTGCCAGCTCGACAAGAGTTGCAACTAATGAAAAACTGTTTTTT	CASSTRVATNEKLFF
TRBJ2-1	TRBV5-1	.	.	TGCGCCAGCAGCTTGGTGGCTCCTTTGCCCTACAATGAGCAGTTCTTC	CASSLVAPLPYNEQFF
TRBJ2-3	TRBV27	.	.	TGTGCCAGCAGTTCCCTACCCCATCGCACAGATACGCAGTATTTT	CASSSLPHRTDTQYF